This T cell receptor beta chain was recorded in a study of Graves' ophthalmopathy and Graves' hyperthyroidism. Germline V gene data show CDR1 as MNHEY and CDR2 as SVGAGI. CDR3 length equals 13 residues. V was pared by 6 bases and J by 4 bases, with 10 bases between. The table lists this clonotype with a few counts. Researchers took RNA transcripts and amplified TCR beta CDR3 regions from them. A first-round RT-PCR used HTBI primers, followed by a second-round multiplex PCR. MiXCR was run by TCRdb on the multiplex PCR reads, yielding one entry per CDR3 protein. The table has some 750,000 distinct CDR3 sequences, 40% seen once. Having ophthalmopathy, the donors showed moderate-to-severe activity, CAS ≥3 and NOSPECS ≥4, with disease lasting under 3 months.

Sequencing was carried out using peripheral blood. The receptor was derived from an adult man with Graves' ophthalmopathy. The chain employs TRBV6-5 and TRBJ1-5, with D maybe TRBD1 (5 bases). This CDR3 is CASSGRENQPQHF. Written as DNA, the CDR3 is TGTGCCAGCAGCGGCAGGGAGAATCAGCCCCAGCATTTT.